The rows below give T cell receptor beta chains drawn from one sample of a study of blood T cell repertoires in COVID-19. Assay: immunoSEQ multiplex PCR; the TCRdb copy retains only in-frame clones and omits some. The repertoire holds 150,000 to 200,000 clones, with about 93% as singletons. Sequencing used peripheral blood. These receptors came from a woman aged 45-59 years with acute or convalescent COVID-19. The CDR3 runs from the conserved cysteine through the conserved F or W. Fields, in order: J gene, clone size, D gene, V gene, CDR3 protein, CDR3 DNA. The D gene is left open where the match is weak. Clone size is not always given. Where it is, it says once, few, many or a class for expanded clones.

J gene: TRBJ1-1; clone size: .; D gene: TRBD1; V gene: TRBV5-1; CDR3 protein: CASSLKGADTEAFF; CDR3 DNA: TGCGCCAGCAGCTTGAAGGGGGCGGACACTGAAGCTTTCTTT
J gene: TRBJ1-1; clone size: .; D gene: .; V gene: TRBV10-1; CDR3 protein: CASSGGSEAFF; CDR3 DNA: TGCGCCAGCAGTGGAGGTTCTGAAGCTTTCTTT
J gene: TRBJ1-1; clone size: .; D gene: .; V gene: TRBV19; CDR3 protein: CASSPRQRPGTEAFF; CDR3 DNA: TGTGCCAGTAGTCCTCGACAGAGACCGGGCACTGAAGCTTTCTTT
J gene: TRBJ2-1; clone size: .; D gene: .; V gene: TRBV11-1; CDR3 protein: CASSFDRNEQFF; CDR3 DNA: TGTGCCAGCAGCTTTGACAGGAATGAGCAGTTCTTC
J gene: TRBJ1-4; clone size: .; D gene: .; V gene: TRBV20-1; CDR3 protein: CSVHRGEKLFF; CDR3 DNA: TGCAGTGTACACAGAGGGGAAAAACTGTTTTTT
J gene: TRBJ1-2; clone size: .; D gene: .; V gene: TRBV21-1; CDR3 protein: CASSPWTRTPFF; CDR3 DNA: TGTGCCAGCAGCCCATGGACAAGGACACCCTTTTTC
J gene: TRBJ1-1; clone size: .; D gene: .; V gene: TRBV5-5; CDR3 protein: CASSLGGTGSSEAFF; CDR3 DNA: TGTGCCAGCAGCCTGGGGGGAACAGGGAGCTCTGAAGCTTTCTTT
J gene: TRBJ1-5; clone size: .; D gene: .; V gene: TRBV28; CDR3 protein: CASSLPNQPQHF; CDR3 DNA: TGTGCCAGCAGTCTCCCCAATCAGCCCCAGCATTTT
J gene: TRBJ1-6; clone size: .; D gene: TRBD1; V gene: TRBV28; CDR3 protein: CASSLWGGTGRRSPLHF; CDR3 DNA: TGTGCCAGCAGTTTATGGGGCGGGACAGGGAGGCGGTCACCCCTCCACTTT
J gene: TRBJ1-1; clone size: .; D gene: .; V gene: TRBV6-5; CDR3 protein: CASTPQGNTEAFF; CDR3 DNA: TGTGCCAGCACCCCGCAGGGGAACACTGAAGCTTTCTTT
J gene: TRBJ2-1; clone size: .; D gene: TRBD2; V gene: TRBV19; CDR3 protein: CASKPAGVIGDEQFF; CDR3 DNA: TGTGCCAGTAAGCCAGCGGGAGTCATCGGTGATGAGCAGTTCTTC
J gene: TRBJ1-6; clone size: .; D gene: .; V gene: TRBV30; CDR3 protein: CAWSVIIYSPLHF; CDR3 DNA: TGTGCCTGGAGTGTTATTATCTATTCACCCCTCCACTTT
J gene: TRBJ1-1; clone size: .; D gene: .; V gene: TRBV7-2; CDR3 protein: CASSLGLQNTEAFF; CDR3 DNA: TGTGCCAGCAGCTTAGGGCTTCAGAACACTGAAGCTTTCTTT
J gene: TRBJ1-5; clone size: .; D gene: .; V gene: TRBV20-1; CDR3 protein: CSASPRGGVGNQPQHF; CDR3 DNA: TGCAGTGCTAGTCCCCGGGGAGGGGTGGGCAATCAGCCCCAGCATTTT
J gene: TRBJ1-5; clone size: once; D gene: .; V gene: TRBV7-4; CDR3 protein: CASSSDNQGNQPQHF; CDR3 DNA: TGTGCCAGCAGCTCGGATAATCAGGGCAATCAGCCCCAGCATTTT
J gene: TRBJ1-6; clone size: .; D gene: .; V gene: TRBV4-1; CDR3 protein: CASSQDPTGDSPLHF; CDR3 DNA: TGCGCCAGCAGCCAGGACCCTACCGGGGATTCACCCCTCCACTTT
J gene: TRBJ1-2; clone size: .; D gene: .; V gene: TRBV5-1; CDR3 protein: CASSLAAENYGYTF; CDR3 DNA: TGCGCCAGCAGCTTGGCCGCAGAAAACTATGGCTACACCTTC
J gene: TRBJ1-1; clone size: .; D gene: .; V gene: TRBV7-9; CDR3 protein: CASRLSGVDTEAFF; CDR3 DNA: TGTGCCAGCAGGTTATCGGGGGTTGACACTGAAGCTTTCTTT
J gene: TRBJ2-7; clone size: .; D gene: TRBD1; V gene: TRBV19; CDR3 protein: CASSSSGTGSYEQYF; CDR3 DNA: TGTGCCAGTAGTTCCTCCGGGACAGGGTCGTACGAGCAGTACTTC
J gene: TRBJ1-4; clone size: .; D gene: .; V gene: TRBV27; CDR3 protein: CASSPIQNEKLFF; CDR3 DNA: TGTGCCAGCAGCCCCATACAAAATGAAAAACTGTTTTTT
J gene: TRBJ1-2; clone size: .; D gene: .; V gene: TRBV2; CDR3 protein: CASSEASITGMDTF; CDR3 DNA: TGTGCCAGCAGTGAAGCCTCTATAACAGGGATGGACACCTTC
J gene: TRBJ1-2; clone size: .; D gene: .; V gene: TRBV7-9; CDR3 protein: CASSISGLPNYGYTF; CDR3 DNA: TGTGCCAGCAGCATATCAGGGCTCCCTAACTATGGCTACACCTTC
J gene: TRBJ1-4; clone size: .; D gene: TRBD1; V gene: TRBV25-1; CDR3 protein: CASSETGGNEKLFF; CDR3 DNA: TGTGCCAGCAGTGAGACAGGGGGCAATGAAAAACTGTTTTTT
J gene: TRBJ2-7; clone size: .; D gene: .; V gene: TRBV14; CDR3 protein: CASSPLAVGGYEQYF; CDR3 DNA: TGTGCCAGCAGCCCCCTAGCTGTAGGAGGCTACGAGCAGTACTTC
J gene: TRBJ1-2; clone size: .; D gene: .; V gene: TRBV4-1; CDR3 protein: CASSQDLGSGSLNYGYTF; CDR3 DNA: TGCGCCAGCAGCCAAGATCTTGGTTCAGGAAGTCTAAACTATGGCTACACCTTC
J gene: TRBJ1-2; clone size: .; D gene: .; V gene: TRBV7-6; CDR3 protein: CASSPAMGEAQGLYGYTF; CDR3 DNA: TGTGCCAGCAGCCCGGCGATGGGGGAGGCGCAAGGACTGTATGGCTACACCTTC
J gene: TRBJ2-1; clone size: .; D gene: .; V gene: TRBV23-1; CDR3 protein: CASKGRTQYNEQFF; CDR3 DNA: TGCGCCAGCAAAGGCCGGACACAGTACAATGAGCAGTTCTTC
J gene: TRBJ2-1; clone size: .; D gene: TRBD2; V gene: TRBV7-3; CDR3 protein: CASSSGLAREQFF; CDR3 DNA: TGTGCCAGCAGCTCGGGACTAGCGAGAGAGCAGTTCTTC
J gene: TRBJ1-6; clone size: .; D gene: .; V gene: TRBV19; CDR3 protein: CASFEKWPGQRQNSPLHF; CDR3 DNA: TGTGCCAGTTTCGAGAAGTGGCCAGGACAGAGGCAAAATTCACCCCTCCACTTT
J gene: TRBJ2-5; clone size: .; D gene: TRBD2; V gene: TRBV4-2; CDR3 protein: CASSQAVAGGEETQYF; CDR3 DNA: TGTGCCAGCAGCCAAGCAGTAGCGGGGGGTGAGGAGACCCAGTACTTC
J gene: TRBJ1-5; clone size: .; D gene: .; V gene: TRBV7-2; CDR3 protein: CASSLNWGEPQHF; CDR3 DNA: TGTGCCAGCAGCTTAAATTGGGGGGAGCCCCAGCATTTT
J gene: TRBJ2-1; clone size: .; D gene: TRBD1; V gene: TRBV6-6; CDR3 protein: CASSPGTGDNEQFF; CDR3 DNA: TGTGCCAGCAGCCCCGGGACAGGGGACAATGAGCAGTTCTTC
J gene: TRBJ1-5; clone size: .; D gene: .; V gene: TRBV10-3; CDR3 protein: CAISSDRRNQPQHF; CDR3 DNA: TGTGCCATCAGCAGCGACAGACGCAATCAGCCCCAGCATTTT
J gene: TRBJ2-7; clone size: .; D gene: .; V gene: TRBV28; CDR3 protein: CASSQIGSPSYEQYF; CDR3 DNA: TGTGCCAGCAGCCAGATCGGGTCACCGTCCTACGAGCAGTACTTC
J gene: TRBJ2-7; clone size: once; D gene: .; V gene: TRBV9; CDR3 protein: CASSPQAGVSREQYF; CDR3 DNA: TGTGCCAGCAGCCCCCAGGCAGGGGTCTCGAGGGAGCAGTACTTC
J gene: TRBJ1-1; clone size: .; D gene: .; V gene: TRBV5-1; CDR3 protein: CASSLGQTTFF; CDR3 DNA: TGCGCCAGCAGCTTGGGACAGACGACTTTCTTT
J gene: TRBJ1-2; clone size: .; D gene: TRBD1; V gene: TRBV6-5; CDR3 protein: CASSLHRGDYGYTF; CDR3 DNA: TGTGCCAGCAGCCTTCACAGGGGCGACTATGGCTACACCTTC
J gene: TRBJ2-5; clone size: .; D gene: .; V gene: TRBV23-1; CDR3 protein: CASSLEKDWGAQYF; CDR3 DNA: TGCGCCAGCAGTCTGGAAAAAGACTGGGGGGCCCAGTACTTC
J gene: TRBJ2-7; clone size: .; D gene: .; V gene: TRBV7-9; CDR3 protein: CASSSPSSSEQYF; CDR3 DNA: TGTGCCAGCAGCTCCCCGTCCTCCAGCGAGCAGTACTTC
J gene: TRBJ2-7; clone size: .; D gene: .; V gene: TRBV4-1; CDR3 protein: CASSQVAGETYEQYF; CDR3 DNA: TGCGCCAGCAGCCAAGTGGCAGGGGAGACCTACGAGCAGTACTTC
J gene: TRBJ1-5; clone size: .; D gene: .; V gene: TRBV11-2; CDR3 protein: CASSLYSGSNQPQHF; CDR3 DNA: TGTGCCAGCAGCTTATACTCGGGGAGCAATCAGCCCCAGCATTTT
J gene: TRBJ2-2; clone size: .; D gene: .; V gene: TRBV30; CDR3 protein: CAWSVLGQNTGELFF; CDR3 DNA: TGTGCCTGGAGTGTCCTCGGACAGAACACCGGGGAGCTGTTTTTT